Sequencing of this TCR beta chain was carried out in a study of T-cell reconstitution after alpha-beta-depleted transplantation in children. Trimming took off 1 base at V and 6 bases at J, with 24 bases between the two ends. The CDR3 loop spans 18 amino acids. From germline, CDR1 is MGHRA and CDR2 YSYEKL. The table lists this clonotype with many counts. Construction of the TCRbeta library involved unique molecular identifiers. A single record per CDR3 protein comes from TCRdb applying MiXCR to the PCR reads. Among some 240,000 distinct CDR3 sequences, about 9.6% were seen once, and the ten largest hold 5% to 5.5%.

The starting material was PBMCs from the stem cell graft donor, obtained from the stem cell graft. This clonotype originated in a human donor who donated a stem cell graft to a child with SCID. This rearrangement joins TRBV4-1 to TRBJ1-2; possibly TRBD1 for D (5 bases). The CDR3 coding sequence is TGCGCCAGCAGCCAAGGACCTCTTCGTGGGGGAGGGATGGATGGCTACACCTTC. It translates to CASSQGPLRGGGMDGYTF.